The 25 T cell receptor beta chains in this list originate from one sample, sequenced in a study of OX40 agonist ivuxolimab in advanced cancers. Libraries came from the immunoSEQ multiplex PCR assay. What TCRdb holds here is the immuneACCESS table cut down to in-frame rearrangements. Part of the clones is not present; checked against another copy, under half of the missing clones reflect an unresolved V gene, and the others are unexplained. Present in this sample are tens of thousands of clones, about 90% of which were seen just once. The top ten clonotypes cover roughly 9.3% of the sample. The sequenced sample was CD4+ or CD8+ T cells sorted from blood, obtained in a trial of the OX40 agonist ivuxolimab. All receptors derive from an adult with an advanced solid tumor such as melanoma, head and neck, liver or kidney cancer.

V and J are TRBV5-6 and TRBJ1-1; a possible D gene is TRBD1 (5 bases). With 0 bases removed from V and 6 bases from J, the gap between germline ends came to 9 bases. The CDR3 covers 13 residues. The germline V gene encodes CDR1 SGHDT and CDR2 YYEEEE. The CDR3 DNA reads as TGTGCCAGCAGCTTGGTGCAGGGCGCTGAAGCTTTCTTT. This gives the protein CASSLVQGAEAFF. Drawing the rest from reference TRBV5-6 and TRBJ1-1, the complete variable domain is DAGVTQSPTHLIKTRGQQVTLRCSPKSGHDTVSWYQQALGQGPQFIFQYYEEEERQRGNFPDRFSGHQFPNYSSELNVNALLLGDSALYLCASSLVQGAEAFFGQGTRLTVV.

The chain couples TRBV27 to TRBJ1-5, with a weak D call TRBD1 (5 bases). Germline lookup yields CDR1 MNHEY and CDR2 SMNVEV (reference sequence). The CDR3 is 13 residues long. Trimming removed 2 bases from V and 6 bases from J, with 8 bases in between. The CDR3 nucleotides are TGTGCCAGCAGTTTAGACAGAACTCAGCCCCAGCATTTT. Translation: CASSLDRTQPQHF.

The rearrangement links TRBV13 to TRBJ1-4, with a weak D call TRBD1 (6 bases). V was clipped by 1 base and J by 4 bases, with 10 bases between them. Germline values: CDR1 PRHDT, CDR2 FYEKMQ (reference sequence). The CDR3 is 15 residues long. CDR3 protein: CASSLVGGGNEKLFF. CDR3 bases: TGTGCCAGCAGCTTAGTCGGAGGGGGTAATGAAAAACTGTTTTTT.

The chain employs TRBV6-1 and TRBJ2-1; no clear D gene. From germline, CDR1 is MNHNS and CDR2 SASEGT. There are 11 residues in the CDR3. V was pared by 2 bases and J by 10 bases, with 6 bases between. The CDR3 loop reads CASSEFWEQFF. CDR3 bases: TGTGCCAGCAGTGAATTCTGGGAGCAGTTCTTC.

The V call is TRBV7-9, the J call TRBJ2-1; 8 bases match TRBD2. The CDR3 covers 16 residues. CDR1 and CDR2 (germline): SEHNR, FQNEAQ (reference sequence). J gave up 8 bases and V 5 bases, and 14 bases lay outside the gene matches. DNA of the CDR3: TGTGCCAGCAGCCCGCCGGGGGGGACGGTTAGAGATGAGCAGTTCTTC. This gives the protein CASSPPGGTVRDEQFF.

J is TRBJ2-7 and V is TRBV9, with D unclear. The CDR3 consists of 15 residues. Germline CDR1 SGDLS, CDR2 YYNGEE. V was clipped by 0 bases and J by 1 base, with 11 bases between them. The DNA for the CDR3 is TGTGCCAGCAGCGTAGGGGGTGACGTGTCCTACGAGCAGTACTTC. Translation: CASSVGGDVSYEQYF.

The V gene is TRBV10-3, the J gene TRBJ1-5; maybe TRBD1 (6 bases). Trimming stripped 6 bases from V and 0 bases from J, with 9 bases between. The CDR3 is 14 residues long. Germline CDR1 reads ENHRY; CDR2 reads SYGVKD. The CDR3 here is CAIRGTSSNQPQHF. In DNA, the CDR3 is TGTGCCATCAGGGGGACAAGTAGCAATCAGCCCCAGCATTTT.

V and J are TRBV7-3 and TRBJ2-3; 8 bases are a match to TRBD2. The ends lost 5 bases at V and 2 bases at J; junction bases unmatched: 9. Per germline, CDR1 SGHTA and CDR2 FQGTGA. The CDR3 is made up of 16 amino acids. CDR3 bases: TGTGCCAGCAGCCTGCACTTAGCGGGACCCACAGATACGCAGTATTTT. It codes for CASSLHLAGPTDTQYF.

The CDR3 region is CASSQGPGLDNEQFF. The CDR3 region has the DNA TGCGCCAGCAGCCAAGGCCCAGGGCTGGACAATGAGCAGTTCTTC. The chain carries TRBV4-1 and TRBJ2-1; weak D call: TRBD1 (5 bases). Deletions cut 1 base from V and 5 bases from J, with 12 bases between. CDR3 length: 15 residues. The germline CDR1 and CDR2 sequences are MGHRA and YSYEKL.

The chain joins TRBV27 to TRBJ2-7; 7 bases fit TRBD2. Germline values: CDR1 MNHEY, CDR2 SMNVEV (reference sequence). Unmatched junction bases numbered 2, after V lost 6 bases and J lost 3 bases. The CDR3 has 12 amino acids. CDR3 in DNA: TGTGCCAGCAGCTCTAGCGGCTACGAGCAGTACTTC. Protein sequence: CASSSSGYEQYF.

The rearrangement joins TRBV27 to TRBJ2-4, with D unresolved. CDR3 length equals 16 residues. The V gene's germline CDR1 is MNHEY and CDR2 SMNVEV (reference sequence). The germline V and J ends were trimmed by 2 bases and 0 bases, with 11 bases remaining between them. In DNA form, the CDR3 reads TGTGCCAGCAGTTTAGGTGGACGCCTAGCCAAAAACATTCAGTACTTC. Protein product: CASSLGGRLAKNIQYF.

The chain carries TRBV7-2 and TRBJ2-7; D gene uncertain. Germline V lookup: CDR1 SGHTA, CDR2 FQGNSA. The V end lost 6 bases, the J end lost 1 base, and 10 bases lay between the germline ends. The CDR3 extends over 13 amino acids. The CDR3 DNA is TGTGCCAGCAGTTATCAGGAGTCCTACGAGCAGTACTTC. Protein: CASSYQESYEQYF.

V is TRBV7-9 and J is TRBJ1-5, with unresolved D. Germline V gives CDR1 SEHNR, CDR2 FQNEAQ (reference sequence). Trimming shortened V by 1 base and J by 7 bases, and 5 bases separated the two germline ends. The CDR3 is 12 residues long. The CDR3 coding sequence is TGTGCCAGCAGCTTAGGGATCCAGCCCCAGCATTTT. Its protein product is CASSLGIQPQHF.

V usage is TRBV10-1 and J usage is TRBJ2-3; D call uncertain. The V gene lost 6 bases and the J gene lost 3 bases, with 10 bases spanning the gap. This CDR3 has 13 residues. The germline V gene encodes CDR1 WNHNN and CDR2 SYGVQD (reference sequence). The CDR3 loop reads CASSEKETDTQYF. For the CDR3, the DNA is TGCGCCAGCAGCGAGAAGGAAACAGATACGCAGTATTTT.

The chain joins TRBV6-5 to TRBJ2-1; D possibly corresponds to TRBD2 (6 bases). The germline V and J ends were trimmed by 6 bases and 9 bases, with 15 bases remaining between them. CDR1 and CDR2 (germline): MNHEY, SVGAGI. The CDR3 is made up of 13 amino acids. This CDR3 reads CASSPRETTEQFF. The CDR3 nucleotides are TGTGCCAGCAGCCCTCGGGAGACGACTGAGCAGTTCTTC.

Only one count was recorded for this clone. The chain has TRBV7-9 and TRBJ2-7; 8 bases map to TRBD1. The CDR3 covers 16 residues. Unmatched junction bases numbered 13, after V lost 5 bases and J lost 4 bases. From germline, CDR1 is SEHNR and CDR2 FQNEAQ (reference sequence). CDR3 nucleotides: TGTGCCAGCAGCCCGTTCCAGGGGGCCCCCTTTTACGAGCAGTACTTC. The encoded protein is CASSPFQGAPFYEQYF.

The chain is built from TRBV21-1 and TRBJ2-1; the table's D call TRBD2 went unverified against the DNA. TRBV21-1 has pseudogene status. The CDR3 has 15 residues. Here the CDR3 DNA reads TGTGCCAGCGGCGGGGTGGGGCGGGCCTACAATGAGCAGTTCTTC. Encoded protein: CASGGVGRAYNEQFF.

V gene TRBV27 combines with J gene TRBJ1-6; TRBD1 might be the D (5 bases). The CDR3 sequence is 13 residues long. Germline V gene data show CDR1 as MNHEY and CDR2 as SMNVEV (reference sequence). Deletions cut 8 bases from V and 16 bases from J, with 21 bases between. The DNA of the CDR3 is TGTGCCAGCCGTACCTCAATCGGGGCCCCTCTCCACTTT. It translates to CASRTSIGAPLHF.

The V and J genes are TRBV28 and TRBJ1-2, with 9 positions matching TRBD1. This CDR3 has 12 residues. CDR1 is MDHEN, CDR2 SYDVKM, per germline. The V segment lost 7 bases and the J segment 6 bases; nucleotides outside the gene matches: 3. The CDR3 region has the DNA TGTGCCAGCAAACAGGGGGCGGATGGCTACACCTTC. Translation gives CASKQGADGYTF.

The chain is built from TRBV10-3 and TRBJ1-5; D unresolved. The germline V and J ends were trimmed by 5 bases and 4 bases, with 9 bases remaining between them. Germline values: CDR1 ENHRY, CDR2 SYGVKD. This CDR3 is built from 13 residues. DNA for the CDR3: TGTGCCATCAGTCAGGACGGGAATCAGCCCCAGCATTTT. Translation gives CAISQDGNQPQHF.

The chain joins TRBV9 to TRBJ1-5, with D possibly being TRBD1 (5 bases). The V and J ends lost 3 bases and 4 bases respectively, with 14 bases between them. The CDR3 is 15 residues long. The germline V gene encodes CDR1 SGDLS and CDR2 YYNGEE. The CDR3 DNA reads as TGTGCCAGCAGCGGGATGGGAGGGGAGAATCAGCCCCAGCATTTT. Translating gives CASSGMGGENQPQHF.

This sequence joins TRBV10-3 and TRBJ2-7; D possibly corresponds to TRBD1 (6 bases). Germline-derived CDR1 and CDR2 are ENHRY and SYGVKD. The ends were cut back, 2 bases at V and 0 bases at J, with 11 bases in the middle. The CDR3 totals 15 residues. CDR3 protein: CAISELQGYSYEQYF. DNA of the CDR3: TGTGCCATCAGTGAGCTACAGGGTTACTCCTACGAGCAGTACTTC.

This clone was recorded only once. CDR3 loop: CASKRQGQTDTQYF. Here the CDR3 DNA reads TGCGCCAGCAAACGACAGGGGCAGACAGATACGCAGTATTTT. The genes are TRBV5-1 and TRBJ2-3; TRBD1 matches at 8 bases. There are 14 residues in the CDR3. Germline-derived CDR1 and CDR2 are SGHRS and YFSETQ. The trim removed 6 bases at V and 3 bases at J, leaving 6 bases unmatched.

The chain employs TRBV30 and TRBJ2-3; D may be TRBD2 (5 bases). The CDR3 contains 11 residues. CDR1 GTSNPN and CDR2 SVGIG come from the germline V gene (reference sequence). Trimming stripped 8 bases from V and 5 bases from J, with 11 bases between. The CDR3 here is CASSGGDTQYF. The CDR3 bases are TGTGCCAGCTCCGGAGGAGATACGCAGTATTTT. The full variable domain, its missing parts supplied by reference TRBV30 and TRBJ2-3, is SQTIHQWPATLVQPVGSPLSLECTVEGTSNPNLYWYRQAAGRGLQLLFYSVGIGQISSEVPQNLSASRPQDRQFILSSKKLLLSDSGFYLCASSGGDTQYFGPGTRLTVL.

The chain joins TRBV29-1 to TRBJ2-6; maybe TRBD2 (5 bases). The germline V gene encodes CDR1 SQVTM and CDR2 ANQGSEA. V lost 3 bases, J lost 2 bases, and 8 bases lay in between. The CDR3 extends over 14 amino acids. CDR3 sequence: CSVDEGAGANVLTF. The CDR3 DNA is TGCAGCGTTGACGAGGGAGCTGGGGCCAACGTCCTGACTTTC.